This T cell receptor beta chain was retrieved from a study of CD8+CD57+ T cells in acquired aplastic anemia. Trimming removed 4 bases from V and 6 bases from J, with 13 bases in between. The CDR3 covers 14 residues. The germline V gene encodes CDR1 SGHTA and CDR2 FQGNSA. Sequencing involved patients with CD8+CD57+ cell expansion previously shown by flow cytometry. Researchers used genomic DNA as the template to profile TCR beta VDJ and CDR3. TCRdb processed the reads anew with MiXCR; each CDR3 protein has one entry. The data show roughly 180,000 distinct CDR3 sequences, around 50% seen once. The chain links TRBV7-2 to TRBJ1-5; D possibly corresponds to TRBD1 (6 bases). Sample: sorted CD4+, CD8+, or CD8+CD57+ T cells (not recorded which) from PBMCs. The sequence came from a human donor with aplastic anemia. CDR3 coding DNA: TGTGCCAGCAGCTCTACAGGGTCCAGTCAGCCCCAGCATTTT. Its translation is CASSSTGSSQPQHF. Based on the CDR3 plus reference TRBV7-2 and TRBJ1-5, the full variable domain is GAGVSQSPSNKVTEKGKDVELRCDPISGHTALYWYRQSLGQGLEFLIYFQGNSAPDKSGLPSDRFSAERTGGSVSTLTIQRTQQEDSAVYLCASSSTGSSQPQHFGDGTRLSIL.